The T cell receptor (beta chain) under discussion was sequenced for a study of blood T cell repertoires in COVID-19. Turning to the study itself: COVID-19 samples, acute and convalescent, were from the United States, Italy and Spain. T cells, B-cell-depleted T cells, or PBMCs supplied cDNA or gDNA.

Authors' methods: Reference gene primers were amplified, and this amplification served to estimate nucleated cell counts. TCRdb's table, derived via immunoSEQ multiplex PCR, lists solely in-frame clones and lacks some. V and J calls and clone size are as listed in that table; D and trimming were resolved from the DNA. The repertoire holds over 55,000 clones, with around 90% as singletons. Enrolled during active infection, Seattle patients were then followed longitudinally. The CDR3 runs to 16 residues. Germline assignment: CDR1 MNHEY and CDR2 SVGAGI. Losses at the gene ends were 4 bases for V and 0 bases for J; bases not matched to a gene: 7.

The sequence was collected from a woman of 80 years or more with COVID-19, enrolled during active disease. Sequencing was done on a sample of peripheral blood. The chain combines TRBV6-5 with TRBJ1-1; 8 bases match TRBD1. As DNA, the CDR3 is TGTGCCAGCAGTTCTACAGGGGGTGTCATGAACACTGAAGCTTTCTTT. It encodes CASSSTGGVMNTEAFF.